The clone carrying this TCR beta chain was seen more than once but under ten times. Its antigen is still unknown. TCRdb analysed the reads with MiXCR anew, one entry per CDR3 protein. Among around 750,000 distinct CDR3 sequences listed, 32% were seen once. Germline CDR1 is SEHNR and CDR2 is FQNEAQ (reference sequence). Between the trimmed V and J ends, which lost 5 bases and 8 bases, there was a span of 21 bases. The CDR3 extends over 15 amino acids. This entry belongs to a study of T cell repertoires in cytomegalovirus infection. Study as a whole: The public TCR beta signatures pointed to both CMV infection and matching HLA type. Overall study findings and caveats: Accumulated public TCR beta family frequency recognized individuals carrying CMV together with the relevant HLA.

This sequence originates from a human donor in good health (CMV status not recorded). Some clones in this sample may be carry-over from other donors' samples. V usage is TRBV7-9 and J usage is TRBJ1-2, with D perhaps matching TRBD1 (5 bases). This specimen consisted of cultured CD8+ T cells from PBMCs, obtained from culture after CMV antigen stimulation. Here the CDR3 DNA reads TGTGCCAGCAGCCACCCCCTTGGGGCGTCACGCGGCTACACCTTC. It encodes CASSHPLGASRGYTF.